This entry lists 26 T cell receptor beta chains sequenced from one sample in a study of cytomegalovirus exposure and HLA in healthy donors. PCR was performed using 60 Vbeta and 13 Jbeta primers. This table comes from immunoSEQ multiplex PCR, and its TCRdb copy is limited to in-frame clones, with some not included. The table lists 180,000 or so clones, roughly four fifths of them singletons. The sequenced sample consisted of PBMCs. These receptors all stem from a woman in her twenties or thirties in good health and CMV-seropositive.

This rearrangement joins TRBV7-9 to TRBJ1-1; D ambiguous. The V gene's germline CDR1 is SEHNR and CDR2 FQNEAQ (reference sequence). The CDR3 length is 14 residues. The V gene lost 1 base and the J gene lost 5 bases, with 11 bases spanning the gap. CDR3: CASSLEAGKTEAFF. The CDR3 region has the DNA TGTGCCAGCAGCTTAGAAGCGGGGAAGACTGAAGCTTTCTTT.

The rearrangement links TRBV5-1 to TRBJ1-2; maybe TRBD1 (6 bases). The CDR3 is made up of 12 amino acids. Germline V CDR1 and CDR2: SGHRS, YFSETQ. The V end lost 3 bases, the J end lost 7 bases, and 10 bases lay between the germline ends. The chain's CDR3 is CASSYQDSGYTF. The CDR3 DNA reads TGCGCCAGCAGCTACCAGGACAGTGGCTACACCTTC. The entire variable domain, with the rest obtained from reference TRBV5-1 and TRBJ1-2, is as follows: KAGVTQTPRYLIKTRGQQVTLSCSPISGHRSVSWYQQTPGQGLQFLFEYFSETQRNKGNFPGRFSGRQFSNSRSEMNVSTLELGDSALYLCASSYQDSGYTFGSGTRLTVV.

The V and J genes are TRBV6-6 and TRBJ2-1, with TRBD2 identical over 13 bases. Per germline, CDR1 MNHNY and CDR2 SVGAGI (reference sequence). This CDR3 spans 15 amino acids. The V segment lost 6 bases and the J segment 14 bases; nucleotides outside the gene matches: 13. CDR3 region: CASSPGLAGENIEFF. DNA for the CDR3: TGTGCCAGCAGCCCCGGACTAGCGGGAGAGAATATCGAGTTCTTC.

This chain connects TRBV27 to TRBJ2-7, with D possibly being TRBD1 (6 bases). The CDR3 spans 16 residues. V gave up 5 bases and J gave up 0 bases, with 17 bases separating them. The germline gives CDR1 MNHEY, CDR2 SMNVEV (reference sequence). The CDR3 DNA follows: TGTGCCAGCAGTCCGAAGCGTGGGGGCAGCTCCTACGAGCAGTACTTC. Amino acids: CASSPKRGGSSYEQYF.

The rearrangement uses TRBV14 and TRBJ2-7; 10 nucleotides align to TRBD1. The CDR3 has 16 residues. Per germline, CDR1 SGHDN and CDR2 FVKESK. Germline trimming cut 0 bases from V and 1 base from J; bases unmatched to any gene: 3. DNA of the CDR3: TGTGCCAGCAGCCAAGATTTGGGACAGGGGTCCTACGAGCAGTACTTC. This codes for CASSQDLGQGSYEQYF. Variable domain in full (rest from reference TRBV14 and TRBJ2-7): EAGVTQFPSHSVIEKGQTVTLRCDPISGHDNLYWYRRVMGKEIKFLLHFVKESKQDESGMPNNRFLAERTGGTYSTLKVQPAELEDSGVYFCASSQDLGQGSYEQYFGPGTRLTVT.

The gene calls are TRBV27 and TRBJ1-6; D ambiguous. The V and J ends lost 0 bases and 4 bases respectively, with 7 bases between them. The CDR3 is made up of 15 amino acids. Germline CDR1 reads MNHEY; CDR2 reads SMNVEV (reference sequence). The CDR3 loop reads CASSLSPGYNSPLHF. CDR3 coding DNA: TGTGCCAGCAGTTTATCCCCAGGTTATAATTCACCCCTCCACTTT.

The chain joins TRBV15 to TRBJ1-2, with a weak D call TRBD1 (6 bases). CDR1 and CDR2 (germline): LNHNV, YYDKDF (reference sequence). The CDR3 runs 15 residues. The V end lost 3 bases, the J end lost 3 bases, and 14 bases lay between the germline ends. The CDR3 sequence is CATSRDKQGDYGYTF. The CDR3 DNA reads as TGTGCCACCAGCAGGGATAAACAGGGAGACTATGGCTACACCTTC.

This chain connects TRBV7-9 to TRBJ1-4, with TRBD1 matching 7 bases. V was pared by 6 bases and J by 4 bases, with 11 bases of the junction left unmatched. CDR1 and CDR2 from the germline V gene are SEHNR and FQNEAQ (reference sequence). CDR3 length: 16 residues. The CDR3: CASSSGAGTDNEKLFF. The CDR3 DNA sequence: TGTGCCAGCAGTTCGGGGGCCGGGACAGATAATGAAAAACTGTTTTTT.

This sequence joins TRBV4-1 and TRBJ2-5; the match to TRBD2 covers 9 bases. CDR3 size: 16 residues. Germline assignment: CDR1 MGHRA and CDR2 YSYEKL. V lost 1 base and J lost 4; bases outside the gene matches: 7. CDR3 sequence (DNA): TGCGCCAGCAGCCAAGTTGGGCTAGCGGGGCCAGAGACCCAGTACTTC. Translating it yields CASSQVGLAGPETQYF.

About this clone: At one of its ends the junction is not consistent with the germline gene, which may arise from a read error. The chain has TRBV6-1 and TRBJ2-7, with a possible D match to TRBD1 (5 bases). The CDR3 sequence is 11 residues long. CDR1 and CDR2 (germline): MNHNS, SASEGT. CDR3: CASSGRQLSTF. CDR3 in DNA: TGTGCCAGCAGTGGCAGACAGTTGTCGACCTTC.

The chain is built from TRBV6-5 and TRBJ1-2; possibly TRBD1 for D (6 bases). From germline, CDR1 is MNHEY and CDR2 SVGAGI. Trimming removed 2 bases from V and 4 bases from J, with 8 bases in between. This CDR3 has 13 amino acids. The CDR3 DNA sequence: TGTGCCAGCAGTTACGGACAGTTCTATGGCTACACCTTC. Translated, it gives CASSYGQFYGYTF.

V usage is TRBV7-2 and J usage is TRBJ2-6; D gene ambiguous. CDR3 length: 15 residues. CDR1 is SGHTA and CDR2 is FQGNSA in the germline V gene. Trimming took 5 bases from V and 4 from J, leaving 12 bases between them. The DNA of the CDR3 is TGTGCCAGCAGCGAGGCCCTGAGCGGGGCCAACGTCCTGACTTTC. Translation: CASSEALSGANVLTF. The variable domain in full, completed from reference TRBV7-2 and TRBJ2-6, reads GAGVSQSPSNKVTEKGKDVELRCDPISGHTALYWYRQSLGQGLEFLIYFQGNSAPDKSGLPSDRFSAERTGGSVSTLTIQRTQQEDSAVYLCASSEALSGANVLTFGAGSRLTVL.

The rearrangement links TRBV2 to TRBJ1-2, with unresolved D. The V gene's germline CDR1 is SNHLY and CDR2 FYNNEI. CDR3 length: 12 amino acids. Between the trimmed V and J ends, which lost 0 bases and 10 bases, there was a span of 9 bases. This chain's CDR3 is CASSEARGVYTF. For the CDR3, the DNA is TGTGCCAGCAGTGAAGCGCGAGGAGTCTACACCTTC.

The chain has TRBV25-1 and TRBJ1-2; no clear D gene. Germline V lookup: CDR1 MGHDK, CDR2 SYGVNS. This CDR3 has 12 residues. V was pared by 8 bases and J by 1 base, with 8 bases between. The CDR3 spells CASCGGNYGYTF. CDR3 nucleotide sequence: TGTGCCAGCTGCGGCGGTAACTATGGCTACACCTTC.

This rearrangement joins TRBV7-9 to TRBJ2-1; D not resolved. Looked up from germline, CDR1 is SEHNR and CDR2 is FQNEAQ (reference sequence). V was pared by 2 bases and J by 4 bases, with 3 bases between. The CDR3 runs to 12 residues. CDR3 loop: CASSLLYNEQFF. CDR3 sequence (DNA): TGTGCCAGCAGCTTACTGTACAATGAGCAGTTCTTC.

In this sample, this clone turned up once. This chain uses TRBV4-1 with TRBJ1-4; D may be TRBD1 (6 bases). V lost 4 bases and J lost 4, with 16 bases in between. Germline loops: CDR1 MGHRA, CDR2 YSYEKL. This CDR3 comprises 16 residues. The CDR3 reads CASSREGTSSNEKLFF. Here the CDR3 DNA reads TGCGCCAGCAGCCGAGAAGGGACATCGAGTAATGAAAAACTGTTTTTT.

The chain combines TRBV10-2 with TRBJ2-1; weak D call: TRBD2 (5 bases). The CDR3 sequence is 14 residues long. V was pared by 10 bases and J by 2 bases, with 15 bases between. Germline V lookup: CDR1 WSHSY, CDR2 SAAADI. CDR3: CATSRGKTYNEQFF. The CDR3, as DNA: TGCGCCACCTCGCGAGGGAAAACCTACAATGAGCAGTTCTTC.

This clone was recorded a few times. This chain connects TRBV7-2 to TRBJ1-5; tentatively, D is TRBD1 (5 bases). The CDR3 loop spans 14 amino acids. Per the germline V gene, CDR1 is SGHTA and CDR2 is FQGNSA. Trimming took off 5 bases at V and 5 bases at J, with 13 bases between the two ends. The CDR3, as DNA: TGTGCCAGCAGCACCCAGACAGAATATCAGCCCCAGCATTTT. Its protein product is CASSTQTEYQPQHF.

In this sample, this clone turned up a few times. J is TRBJ1-1 and V is TRBV2; TRBD1 matches at 8 bases. This CDR3 is built from 15 residues. CDR1 SNHLY and CDR2 FYNNEI come from the germline V gene. The trim removed 1 base at V and 6 bases at J, leaving 7 bases unmatched. The CDR3, as DNA: TGTGCCAGCAGTGAAGGGCAGGGGGCGTGGGCTGAAGCTTTCTTT. It encodes CASSEGQGAWAEAFF. The whole variable domain, remainder taken from reference TRBV2 and TRBJ1-1, is EPEVTQTPSHQVTQMGQEVILRCVPISNHLYFYWYRQILGQKVEFLVSFYNNEISEKSEIFDDQFSVERPDGSNFTLKIRSTKLEDSAMYFCASSEGQGAWAEAFFGQGTRLTVV.

The chain is built from TRBV7-8 and TRBJ2-6, with 8 bases matching TRBD1. CDR1 is SGHVS and CDR2 is FQNEAQ in the germline V gene. Unmatched junction bases numbered 0, after V lost 1 base and J lost 1 base. The CDR3 consists of 16 residues. The CDR3 loop reads CASSLGQGSGANVLTF. DNA for the CDR3: TGTGCCAGCAGCTTAGGACAGGGGTCTGGGGCCAACGTCCTGACTTTC. The variable domain in full, completed from reference TRBV7-8 and TRBJ2-6, reads GAGVSQSPRYKVAKRGQDVALRCDPISGHVSLFWYQQALGQGPEFLTYFQNEAQLDKSGLPSDRFFAERPEGSVSTLKIQRTQQEDSAVYLCASSLGQGSGANVLTFGAGSRLTVL.

J is TRBJ1-5 and V is TRBV19; perhaps TRBD1 as D (6 bases). Per germline, CDR1 LNHDA and CDR2 SQIVND (reference sequence). This CDR3 is built from 17 residues. V lost 2 bases and J 0 bases, leaving 14 bases between the germline ends. CDR3 in DNA: TGTGCCAGTAGTATAAGGGCAACAGGGAATAGCAATCAGCCCCAGCATTTT. Translating it yields CASSIRATGNSNQPQHF.

This sequence joins TRBV30 and TRBJ2-1; D is ambiguous. CDR1 is GTSNPN and CDR2 is SVGIG in the germline V gene (reference sequence). V dropped 2 bases and J dropped 4 bases, with 9 bases sitting between them. CDR3 size: 13 residues. The CDR3 loop is CAWSFPEYNEQFF. As DNA, the CDR3 is TGTGCCTGGAGTTTCCCAGAATACAATGAGCAGTTCTTC.

The genes are TRBV6-5 and TRBJ1-1; 11 positions agree with TRBD1. Germline V gene lookup returns CDR1 MNHEY and CDR2 SVGAGI. There are 15 residues in the CDR3. V gave up 5 bases and J gave up 4 bases; unmatched junction bases: 6. CDR3 bases: TGTGCCAGCAGTCTCGGGGACAGGGGGAGCACTGAAGCTTTCTTT. It codes for CASSLGDRGSTEAFF.

The chain employs TRBV29-1 and TRBJ1-4, with 9 nucleotides matching TRBD1. This CDR3 has 12 residues. The germline V gene encodes CDR1 SQVTM and CDR2 ANQGSEA. Losses at the gene ends were 6 bases for V and 6 bases for J; bases not matched to a gene: 2. The CDR3 spells CSVGQGDEKLFF. CDR3 nucleotides: TGCAGCGTGGGACAGGGTGATGAAAAACTGTTTTTT.

The chain uses TRBV19 and TRBJ2-7; TRBD1 matches 8 bases. Germline CDR1 and CDR2: LNHDA and SQIVND (reference sequence). J was trimmed by 2 bases and V by 6 bases; bases with no gene match: 6. The CDR3 covers 14 residues. The CDR3 region is CASSPGQVTYEQYF. In DNA form, the CDR3 reads TGTGCCAGTAGCCCGGGACAGGTGACCTACGAGCAGTACTTC.

This clone came up once. This chain joins TRBV15 and TRBJ1-1; unclear D gene. The CDR3 runs 14 residues. Germline CDR1 LNHNV, CDR2 YYDKDF (reference sequence). Deletions cut 1 base from V and 8 bases from J, with 14 bases between. CDR3 sequence: CATSRAERMREAFF. The CDR3 DNA sequence: TGTGCCACCAGCAGAGCCGAAAGGATGAGGGAAGCTTTCTTT.